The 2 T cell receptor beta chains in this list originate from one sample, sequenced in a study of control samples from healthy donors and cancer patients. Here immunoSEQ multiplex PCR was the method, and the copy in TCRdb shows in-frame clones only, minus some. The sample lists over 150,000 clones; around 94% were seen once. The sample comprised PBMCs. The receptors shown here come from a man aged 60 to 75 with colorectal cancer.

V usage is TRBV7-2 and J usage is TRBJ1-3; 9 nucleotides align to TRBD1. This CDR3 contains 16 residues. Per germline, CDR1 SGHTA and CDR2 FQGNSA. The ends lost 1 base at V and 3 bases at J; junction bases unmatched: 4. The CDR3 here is CASSLDRGRIGNTIYF. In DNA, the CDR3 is TGTGCCAGCAGCTTAGACAGGGGGCGGATTGGAAACACCATATATTTT. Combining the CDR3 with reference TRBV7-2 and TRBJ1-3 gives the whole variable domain GAGVSQSPSNKVTEKGKDVELRCDPISGHTALYWYRQSLGQGLEFLIYFQGNSAPDKSGLPSDRFSAERTGGSVSTLTIQRTQQEDSAVYLCASSLDRGRIGNTIYFGEGSWLTVV.

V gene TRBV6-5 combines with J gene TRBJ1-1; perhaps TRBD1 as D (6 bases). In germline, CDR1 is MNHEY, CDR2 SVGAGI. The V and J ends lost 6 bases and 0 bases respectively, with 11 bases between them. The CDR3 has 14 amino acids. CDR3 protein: CASRWDKLNTEAFF. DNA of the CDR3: TGTGCCAGCAGGTGGGACAAATTGAACACTGAAGCTTTCTTT.